These 23 T cell receptor beta chains came from one sample sequenced in a study of cytomegalovirus exposure and HLA in healthy donors. A multiplex PCR was run with 60 Vbeta primers and 13 Jbeta primers. The assay was immunoSEQ multiplex PCR, and TCRdb's table has in-frame clones only and misses some. Of roughly 230,000 clones detected, around four fifths appear once; the ten largest clones hold under 0.6%. The specimen sequenced was PBMCs. Source of these receptors: a boy younger than 18 in good health and CMV-seronegative.

This chain uses TRBV7-2 with TRBJ2-1, with D tentatively TRBD2 (6 bases). The CDR3 covers 16 residues. V dropped 2 bases and J dropped 3 bases, with 14 bases sitting between them. Germline V gene data show CDR1 as SGHTA and CDR2 as FQGNSA. The CDR3 reads CASSLYRDSNYNEQFF. The CDR3 region has the DNA TGTGCCAGCAGCTTATACCGGGACTCGAACTACAATGAGCAGTTCTTC.

V gene TRBV6-1 combines with J gene TRBJ2-3; D might be TRBD1 (6 bases). Germline V gene sequence: CDR1 MNHNS, CDR2 SASEGT. CDR3 length: 15 residues. The V end was cut by 2 bases, the J end by 4 bases, with 13 bases between. CDR3 sequence: CASSERGWGPDTQYF. The CDR3 coding sequence is TGTGCCAGCAGTGAACGGGGCTGGGGGCCAGATACGCAGTATTTT.

The chain uses TRBV7-8 and TRBJ2-3; 14 positions match TRBD2. Per the germline V gene, CDR1 is SGHVS and CDR2 is FQNEAQ. V lost 6 bases, J lost 3 bases, and 14 bases stayed unmatched. This CDR3 comprises 19 residues. The CDR3 nucleotides are TGTGCCAGCAGTAAAATGAGTGGGACTAGCGGGAGAGGTACAGATACGCAGTATTTT. Protein product: CASSKMSGTSGRGTDTQYF.

The chain couples TRBV25-1 to TRBJ1-1; D gene unclear. The CDR3 runs 11 residues. Trimming shortened V by 7 bases and J by 6 bases, and 9 bases separated the two germline ends. Germline V gives CDR1 MGHDK, CDR2 SYGVNS. DNA for the CDR3: TGTGCCAGCACCGGGATGGCTGAAGCTTTCTTT. This sequence encodes CASTGMAEAFF.

V is TRBV5-1 and J is TRBJ2-1; 7 bases line up with TRBD2. The V gene's germline CDR1 is SGHRS and CDR2 YFSETQ. The CDR3 is 15 residues long. The junction had 9 bases not matched to a gene; V was cut back by 1 base and J by 8 bases. CDR3 protein: CASSLLPGGGDEQFF. The CDR3 DNA reads TGCGCCAGCAGCTTGTTACCAGGTGGGGGGGATGAGCAGTTCTTC.

This chain connects TRBV7-8 to TRBJ2-2; 10 bases line up with TRBD2. The junction had 6 bases not matched to a gene; V was cut back by 4 bases and J by 4 bases. The CDR3 runs 16 residues. From germline, CDR1 is SGHVS and CDR2 FQNEAQ. CDR3 nucleotide sequence: TGTGCCAGCAGCTCCTCAGCGGGAGGGCCCACCGGGGAGCTGTTTTTT. This gives the protein CASSSSAGGPTGELFF.

The chain carries TRBV19 and TRBJ1-2; no firm D call. CDR1 is LNHDA and CDR2 is SQIVND in the germline V gene (reference sequence). This CDR3 is built from 15 residues. V shed 3 bases and J shed 2 bases, with 13 bases lying between them. The CDR3 loop is CASSINSRINYGYTF. In DNA form, the CDR3 reads TGTGCCAGTAGTATTAATTCCAGGATAAACTATGGCTACACCTTC.

This chain connects TRBV6-5 to TRBJ1-2; perhaps TRBD1 as D (6 bases). V was shortened by 0 bases and J by 8 bases, with 13 bases between the two germline ends. The CDR3 consists of 14 residues. The germline V gene encodes CDR1 MNHEY and CDR2 SVGAGI. The CDR3 region is CASSYSEQGWGYTF. In nucleotides, the CDR3 is TGTGCCAGCAGTTACTCGGAACAGGGTTGGGGCTACACCTTC.

The V and J genes are TRBV11-2 and TRBJ1-2, with D perhaps matching TRBD1 (6 bases). Germline CDR1 and CDR2: SGHAT and FQNNGV. CDR3 size: 12 residues. V was cut by 2 bases and J by 7 bases, with 8 bases left in between. CDR3 sequence (DNA): TGTGCCAGCAGCTTAACAGGGTGTGGCTACACCTTC. This sequence encodes CASSLTGCGYTF.

CDR3 amino acids: CASSTWTSGGHNYNEQFF. CDR3 nucleotide sequence: TGTGCCAGCTCTACATGGACTAGCGGGGGCCATAACTACAATGAGCAGTTCTTC. This sequence joins TRBV25-1 and TRBJ2-1, with TRBD2 matching over 13 bases. The CDR3 loop spans 18 amino acids. CDR1 and CDR2 from the germline V gene are MGHDK and SYGVNS. V was pared by 8 bases and J by 3 bases, with 13 bases of the junction left unmatched.

The chain links TRBV2 to TRBJ1-2; D gene ambiguous. Trimming took off 5 bases at V and 7 bases at J, with 26 bases between the two ends. Germline V CDR1 and CDR2: SNHLY, FYNNEI. CDR3 length: 17 amino acids. As DNA, the CDR3 is TGTGCCAGCAGTACAACAGATTTCGTAGCGGCGGGTACTGGCTACACCTTC. Amino acid sequence: CASSTTDFVAAGTGYTF.

The rearrangement joins TRBV9 to TRBJ1-1; no clear D. The CDR3 loop spans 13 amino acids. Germline V gene sequence: CDR1 SGDLS, CDR2 YYNGEE. V dropped 4 bases and J dropped 4 bases, with 11 bases sitting between them. CDR3 amino acids: CASSQSGSTEAFF. The CDR3 DNA is TGTGCCAGCAGCCAATCCGGGAGCACTGAAGCTTTCTTT.

The chain uses TRBV5-6 and TRBJ2-3; 9 nucleotides align to TRBD2. The V segment lost 4 bases and the J segment 4 bases; nucleotides outside the gene matches: 7. Per germline, CDR1 SGHDT and CDR2 YYEEEE. The CDR3 is made up of 15 amino acids. CDR3 sequence reads: CASSRASGTPDTQYF. The CDR3, as DNA: TGTGCCAGCAGCCGGGCTAGCGGGACTCCAGATACGCAGTATTTT. The variable domain in full, completed from reference TRBV5-6 and TRBJ2-3, reads DAGVTQSPTHLIKTRGQQVTLRCSPKSGHDTVSWYQQALGQGPQFIFQYYEEEERQRGNFPDRFSGHQFPNYSSELNVNALLLGDSALYLCASSRASGTPDTQYFGPGTRLTVL.

The CDR3 region is CASSYTIGRDEAFF. CDR3 coding DNA: TGTGCCAGCAGCTACACCATCGGACGGGATGAAGCTTTCTTT. The chain recombines TRBV7-9 with TRBJ1-1; D gene uncertain. From germline, CDR1 is SEHNR and CDR2 FQNEAQ (reference sequence). The ends were cut back, 4 bases at V and 7 bases at J, with 16 bases in the middle. The CDR3 runs 14 residues.

The chain employs TRBV13 and TRBJ1-3; 7 positions match TRBD1. The V and J ends lost 1 base and 4 bases, in that order; junction bases with no gene match: 7. The CDR3 is made up of 16 amino acids. Germline loops: CDR1 PRHDT, CDR2 FYEKMQ (reference sequence). The CDR3 reads CASSLALTGDGNTIYF. CDR3 in DNA: TGTGCCAGCAGCTTAGCCCTAACAGGGGACGGAAACACCATATATTTT.

The chain employs TRBV6-5 and TRBJ2-5; 11 nucleotides align to TRBD1. The CDR3 spans 14 residues. The ends lost 2 bases at V and 7 bases at J; junction bases unmatched: 3. Germline V gene lookup returns CDR1 MNHEY and CDR2 SVGAGI. The CDR3 sequence: CASSYLGTGGTQYF. CDR3 in DNA: TGTGCCAGCAGTTACCTGGGGACAGGGGGGACCCAGTACTTC.

On this clone itself: At one end the junction does not follow the germline gene, possibly because of a read error. Other DNA sequences within the sample encode an identical CDR3. The chain combines TRBV7-7 with TRBJ2-3; 7 bases fit TRBD1. Germline V gene lookup returns CDR1 SSHAT and CDR2 FNYEAQ (reference sequence). The CDR3 has 14 residues. CDR3 protein: CASSLDRGTDTQYF. In DNA, the CDR3 is TGTGCTAGCAGCCTAGACAGGGGCACAGATACGCAGTATTTT.

This chain joins TRBV6-5 and TRBJ1-3; D remains unclear. The V end was cut by 0 bases, the J end by 0 bases, with 6 bases between. Per germline, CDR1 MNHEY and CDR2 SVGAGI. The length of the CDR3 is 15 residues. The CDR3 nucleotides read TGTGCCAGCAGTTACTCACCGAGCTCTGGAAACACCATATATTTT. It codes for CASSYSPSSGNTIYF.

This clone has only one observation. CDR3 loop: CAISAGQSTNEKLFF. The CDR3 DNA sequence: TGTGCCATCAGTGCCGGACAGTCAACTAATGAAAAACTGTTTTTT. The V and J genes are TRBV10-3 and TRBJ1-4; possibly TRBD1 for D (6 bases). This CDR3 is built from 15 residues. Germline-derived CDR1 and CDR2 are ENHRY and SYGVKD. Trimming took 4 bases from V and 0 from J, leaving 9 bases between them.

The chain links TRBV9 to TRBJ2-3, with D possibly matching TRBD2 (6 bases). V lost 0 bases, J lost 2 bases, and 13 bases lay in between. This CDR3 has 16 amino acids. Germline-derived CDR1 and CDR2 are SGDLS and YYNGEE. The CDR3 here is CASSVGRRALTDTQYF. The CDR3 region has the DNA TGTGCCAGCAGCGTAGGTCGGAGGGCCCTCACAGATACGCAGTATTTT. The full variable domain, completed using reference TRBV9 and TRBJ2-3, is DSGVTQTPKHLITATGQRVTLRCSPRSGDLSVYWYQQSLDQGLQFLIQYYNGEERAKGNILERFSAQQFPDLHSELNLSSLELGDSALYFCASSVGRRALTDTQYFGPGTRLTVL.

The chain uses TRBV28 and TRBJ2-3, with 8 bases aligning to TRBD2. Germline lookup yields CDR1 MDHEN and CDR2 SYDVKM. This CDR3 comprises 14 residues. J lost 3 bases, V lost 7 bases, and 6 bases had no gene match. The CDR3 nucleotides are TGTGCCAGCACGAGTAGCGGGGTTACAGATACGCAGTATTTT. Residues: CASTSSGVTDTQYF.

The chain recombines TRBV27 with TRBJ2-3; D remains ambiguous. The CDR3 consists of 14 residues. Looked up from germline, CDR1 is MNHEY and CDR2 is SMNVEV (reference sequence). Trimming left V 7 bases short and J 2 bases short, with 13 bases between. CDR3 amino acids: CASKMIRFTDTQYF. CDR3 bases: TGTGCCAGCAAGATGATACGGTTCACAGATACGCAGTATTTT.

The J gene is TRBJ2-2, the V gene TRBV29-1; TRBD1 aligns across 8 bases. V dropped 4 bases and J dropped 0; count of bases not matched to a gene: 4. The length of the CDR3 is 15 residues. From germline, CDR1 is SQVTM and CDR2 ANQGSEA. The CDR3 DNA sequence: TGCAGCGTTGCTTCAGGGGGCACGAACACCGGGGAGCTGTTTTTT. Its protein product is CSVASGGTNTGELFF.